This T cell receptor beta chain stems from a study of tumor-infiltrating lymphocytes in primary liver carcinoma. Across the whole study: Sample counts of productive TCRbeta reads spanned roughly 3.65 to 8 million; these counts were similar across tissue types.

This clonotype was observed at least ten times. Germline loops: CDR1 MNHNS, CDR2 SASEGT. The CDR3 contains 15 residues. The germline V and J ends were trimmed by 6 bases and 1 base, with 15 bases remaining between them. Reverse transcription of 500 to 650 ng total RNA with a constant-region primer produced TCR beta cDNA. Researchers made the TCR beta libraries by running three nested multiplex PCR rounds with slightly modified ARM-PCR. For approximately 10 cycles apiece, the opening two PCR rounds ran with TRBV1-TRBV30 forward primers and a C-beta reverse primer. Via MiXCR, TCRdb re-called the multiplex PCR reads, giving one row per CDR3 protein. The table shows about 99,000 distinct CDR3 sequences, with approximately 71% occurring only once. RNA and DNA were co-extracted from roughly 20-30 mg of unsorted bulk tissue.

This TCR was sampled from a woman aged 55-70 years with primary liver carcinoma and hepatitis B virus infection. The rearrangement links TRBV6-1 to TRBJ2-5, with a weak D call TRBD1 (6 bases). The sequenced material came from liver tumor tissue from sampling region 5. The subset is: tumor region T5, tumor centre. The CDR3 coding sequence is TGTGCCAGCAGAGGAGCTGGGACAATCCAAGAGACCCAGTACTTC. Its translation is CASRGAGTIQETQYF.